Following are 19 T cell receptor beta chains from one sample sequenced in a study of T cells after yellow fever vaccination. TCRdb ran MiXCR on the 5' RACE reads and lists one entry per CDR3 protein. The sample has approximately 600,000 distinct CDR3 sequences, about 12% seen once. The sample in question was PBMCs, obtained on the day of the yellow fever booster vaccination. The receptor source for this set is a man under 40 who received the YFV17D yellow fever vaccine.

The chain has TRBV20-1 and TRBJ2-7, with 8 bases matching TRBD2. The V gene end was trimmed by 6 bases and the J gene end by 1 base; junction bases not matched to a gene: 11. Per germline, CDR1 DFQATT and CDR2 SNEGSKA (reference sequence). This CDR3 contains 15 residues. The CDR3 DNA is TGCAGTGCCTCCTCAGGACTAGCTGAATCCTACGAGCAGTACTTC. Residues: CSASSGLAESYEQYF.

This clonotype was observed a handful of times. The chain combines TRBV12-3 or TRBV12-4 with TRBJ2-7, with TRBD2 identical over 7 bases. The CDR3 totals 14 residues. After removal of 4 bases from V and 7 bases from J, the junction contained 10 bases not matched to a gene. The CDR3 nucleotides read TGTGCCAGCAGTTCCGGCGGGGGAGGCGGGGAGCAGTACTTC. Translated, it gives CASSSGGGGGEQYF.

In this sample, this clonotype turned up a few times. The genes are TRBV12-3 or TRBV12-4 and TRBJ2-7, with TRBD2 identical over 12 bases. The CDR3 spans 15 residues. Germline trimming cut 5 bases from V and 3 bases from J; bases unmatched to any gene: 5. The CDR3 spells CASSLLAGGNYEQYF. CDR3 coding DNA: TGTGCCAGCAGTCTTCTAGCGGGAGGGAACTACGAGCAGTACTTC.

This chain uses TRBV6-5 with TRBJ1-5; D not resolved. The CDR3 spans 13 residues. Germline lookup yields CDR1 MNHEY and CDR2 SVGAGI. The V and J ends lost 3 bases and 3 bases respectively, with 6 bases between them. CDR3 protein: CASSYGNNQPQHF. CDR3 nucleotide sequence: TGTGCCAGCAGTTATGGGAACAATCAGCCCCAGCATTTT.

J is TRBJ2-2 and V is TRBV3-1; TRBD1 matches 7 bases. The germline V gene encodes CDR1 LGHDT and CDR2 YNNKEL (reference sequence). The junction had 3 bases not matched to a gene; V was cut back by 1 base and J by 4 bases. The CDR3 sequence is 15 residues long. CDR3 sequence: CASSQAPGGTGELFF. The DNA of the CDR3 is TGTGCCAGCAGCCAAGCCCCAGGGGGCACCGGGGAGCTGTTTTTT.

The chain couples TRBV15 to TRBJ2-1, with 8 bases identical to TRBD2. V shed 4 bases, J shed 6 bases, and the junction held 5 bases outside the gene matches. This CDR3 contains 14 residues. The germline V gene encodes CDR1 LNHNV and CDR2 YYDKDF (reference sequence). The CDR3 loop reads CATSTGLAGNEQFF. The CDR3 DNA follows: TGTGCCACCAGCACCGGACTAGCAGGCAATGAGCAGTTCTTC.

This clonotype was counted at least ten times. This sequence joins TRBV7-9 and TRBJ2-7; the match to TRBD2 covers 10 bases. The V segment lost 5 bases and the J segment 2 bases; nucleotides outside the gene matches: 3. Germline V gives CDR1 SEHNR, CDR2 FQNEAQ (reference sequence). The CDR3 has 14 amino acids. The CDR3 region has the DNA TGTGCCAGCAGCCGGACTAGCGGAGCCTACGAGCAGTACTTC. Protein product: CASSRTSGAYEQYF.

This clonotype was picked up a small number of times. This chain links TRBV4-2 with TRBJ2-1; weak D call: TRBD2 (5 bases). The germline V gene encodes CDR1 LGHNA and CDR2 YNFKEQ. CDR3 size: 14 residues. Trimming pared 1 base from V and 8 bases from J, leaving 12 bases between. The CDR3 loop is CASSQGGSVDEQFF. In DNA, the CDR3 is TGTGCCAGCAGCCAAGGTGGGAGTGTGGATGAGCAGTTCTTC.

Notes on this clonotype: A much bigger clone sits one base away, suggesting this may be a read error. The chain combines TRBV5-5 with TRBJ2-5; D is perhaps TRBD2 (6 bases). Germline assignment: CDR1 SGHKS and CDR2 YYEKEE (reference sequence). The CDR3 consists of 13 residues. In nucleotides, the CDR3 is TGTGCCAGCAGTTTGGACTACTTAGGGACCCAGTACTTC. It translates to CASSLDYLGTQYF.

This chain joins TRBV7-3 and TRBJ1-1, with a tentative D call TRBD1 (5 bases). Germline V gene sequence: CDR1 SGHTA, CDR2 FQGTGA. V gave up 4 bases and J gave up 6 bases, with 15 bases separating them. The CDR3 spans 14 residues. This CDR3 reads CASSSRVGGAEAFF. DNA for the CDR3: TGTGCCAGCAGCTCCAGGGTTGGTGGGGCTGAAGCTTTCTTT.

This clonotype was recorded a few times. The chain couples TRBV7-2 to TRBJ1-2; D is possibly TRBD1 (6 bases). This CDR3 spans 13 amino acids. CDR1 SGHTA and CDR2 FQGNSA come from the germline V gene. V lost 5 bases, J lost 5 bases, and 12 bases lay in between. The CDR3 DNA follows: TGTGCCAGCAGCCCCGAAGGGGGGTATGGCTACACCTTC. Amino acids: CASSPEGGYGYTF.

The gene calls are TRBV5-4 and TRBJ1-2; D unclear. Germline assignment: CDR1 SGHNT and CDR2 YYREEE (reference sequence). V lost 4 bases and J 6 bases, leaving 13 bases between the germline ends. CDR3 size: 13 residues. The DNA for the CDR3 is TGTGCCAGCAGCAACTCCCCAGAAGATGGCTACACCTTC. Translation: CASSNSPEDGYTF.

The chain recombines TRBV5-8 with TRBJ1-2; D not resolved. Germline lookup yields CDR1 SGHTS and CDR2 YDEGEE. The CDR3 covers 8 residues. The germline V and J ends were trimmed by 7 bases and 8 bases, with 3 bases remaining between them. This chain's CDR3 is CASQGYTF. CDR3 coding DNA: TGTGCCAGCCAGGGCTACACCTTC.

The chain joins TRBV12-3 or TRBV12-4 to TRBJ2-2; tentative D call: TRBD2 (5 bases). Trimming left V 5 bases short and J 5 bases short, with 9 bases between. The CDR3 is made up of 13 amino acids. The CDR3 protein is CASSTLATGELFF. In DNA, the CDR3 is TGTGCCAGCAGTACCTTAGCGACCGGGGAGCTGTTTTTT.

V is TRBV2 and J is TRBJ2-5; D gene unclear. The CDR3 is 12 residues long. Germline V CDR1 and CDR2: SNHLY, FYNNEI. Trimming cost V 6 bases and J 7 bases, with 12 bases left between them. The CDR3 is CASSESTWTQYF. The CDR3 DNA reads as TGTGCCAGCAGCGAGTCAACATGGACCCAGTACTTC. The complete variable domain, with remaining parts taken from reference TRBV2 and TRBJ2-5, reads EPEVTQTPSHQVTQMGQEVILRCVPISNHLYFYWYRQILGQKVEFLVSFYNNEISEKSEIFDDQFSVERPDGSNFTLKIRSTKLEDSAMYFCASSESTWTQYFGPGTRLLVL.

This chain links TRBV5-5 with TRBJ2-7; D is undetermined. Germline CDR1 is SGHKS and CDR2 is YYEKEE (reference sequence). The ends were cut back, 0 bases at V and 3 bases at J, with 10 bases in the middle. CDR3 length: 14 amino acids. The CDR3 bases are TGTGCCAGCAGCTTGGAGGTTCGAAACTACGAGCAGTACTTC. This sequence encodes CASSLEVRNYEQYF. The full variable domain, its missing parts supplied by reference TRBV5-5 and TRBJ2-7, is DAGVTQSPTHLIKTRGQQVTLRCSPISGHKSVSWYQQVLGQGPQFIFQYYEKEERGRGNFPDRFSARQFPNYSSELNVNALLLGDSALYLCASSLEVRNYEQYFGPGTRLTVT.

The chain has TRBV6-1 and TRBJ2-7; TRBD1 might be the D (6 bases). CDR1 is MNHNS and CDR2 is SASEGT in the germline V gene. Trimming removed 3 bases at V and 0 bases at J, with 9 bases between. The length of the CDR3 is 14 residues. The CDR3 DNA is TGTGCCAGCAGTGAGACAGGTTACTCCTACGAGCAGTACTTC. Its translation is CASSETGYSYEQYF.

In this sample, this clonotype turned up a few times. This chain links TRBV7-3 with TRBJ2-5; the D is unclear. Trimming cost V 2 bases and J 5 bases, with 9 bases left between them. CDR1 and CDR2 from the germline V gene are SGHTA and FQGTGA. The CDR3 extends over 13 amino acids. The CDR3, as DNA: TGTGCCAGCAGCTTATTGTTTGGGGAGACCCAGTACTTC. Translating gives CASSLLFGETQYF. Using reference TRBV7-3 and TRBJ2-5 for the parts outside the CDR3, the full variable domain is GAGVSQTPSNKVTEKGKYVELRCDPISGHTALYWYRQSLGQGPEFLIYFQGTGAADDSGLPNDRFFAVRPEGSVSTLKIQRTERGDSAVYLCASSLLFGETQYFGPGTRLLVL.

This clonotype was observed a few times. The chain couples TRBV20-1 to TRBJ2-5; possibly TRBD1 or TRBD2 for D (5 bases each). Germline CDR1 and CDR2: DFQATT and SNEGSKA (reference sequence). CDR3 length: 14 residues. Trimming left V 6 bases short and J 10 bases short, with 24 bases between. CDR3 region: CSAQTLETLGDQYF. The CDR3 coding sequence is TGCAGTGCCCAGACTTTGGAAACCCTGGGGGACCAGTACTTC.